One T cell receptor (beta chain) is described in this entry. Its antigen is unidentified. The study sequenced cultured CD4+ T cell DNA using the Oncomine TCR Beta short-read assay. TCRdb re-derived calls from the PCR reads in MiXCR, one entry per CDR3 protein. Of about 17,000 distinct CDR3 sequences in the sample, almost 40% were seen once. This sample stems from a study of vaccination and CD4 T cells after COVID-19. Study context: Stimulation of cells relied on overlapping spike peptides derived from SARS-CoV-2, HCoV-NL63, HCoV-OC43 and HCoV-229E.

V was clipped by 6 bases and J by 7 bases; unmatched bases: 5. CDR1 and CDR2 (germline): MNHEY, SVGEGT. The CDR3 extends over 14 amino acids. Study-wide findings and caveats: Median counts of SARS-CoV-2-reactive clonotypes increased from approximately 21 to 40; this difference was not significant.

Treatment specified: approximately nine-day PBMC culture with coronavirus spike peptide pools or control peptides (ViraFEST assay). ViraFEST used peptide pools to expand antigen-specific T cells before TCR sequencing. The sequencing sample was made of CD4+ T cells from blood, cultured in vitro. The clonotype was recovered from a human donor who had recovered from COVID-19. The chain recombines TRBV6-2 or TRBV6-3 with TRBJ2-1; TRBD2 agrees at 11 bases. The CDR3 protein is CASRDSGRGNEQFF. The CDR3 nucleotides read TGTGCCAGCAGAGATAGCGGGAGGGGTAATGAGCAGTTCTTC.